The T cell receptor (beta chain) under discussion was sequenced for a study of blood T cell repertoires in COVID-19. Study information: Both acute and convalescent COVID-19 samples were obtained from the United States, Italy and Spain.

In the authors' methods: Reference gene primer amplification gave estimated nucleated cell counts. Method: immunoSEQ multiplex PCR; TCRdb's copy keeps in-frame clones and lacks some. V and J calls and clone size come straight from that table; D and trimming were deduced from the DNA. The repertoire has roughly 250,000 clones, approximately 90% of them found once; the top ten carry approximately 3.3%. The receptor's source is a middle-aged woman with acute or convalescent COVID-19. The sequenced sample consisted of peripheral blood.

CDR3 sequence reads: CASSTPDRVNEAFF. In nucleotides, the CDR3 is TGTGCCAGTAGTACTCCCGACAGGGTTAATGAAGCTTTCTTT. V is TRBV19 and J is TRBJ1-1; TRBD1 agrees at 7 bases. With 4 bases clipped from V and 7 bases from J, the junction kept 9 bases outside the gene matches. The CDR3 runs 14 residues. CDR1 and CDR2 (germline): LNHDA, SQIVND (reference sequence).